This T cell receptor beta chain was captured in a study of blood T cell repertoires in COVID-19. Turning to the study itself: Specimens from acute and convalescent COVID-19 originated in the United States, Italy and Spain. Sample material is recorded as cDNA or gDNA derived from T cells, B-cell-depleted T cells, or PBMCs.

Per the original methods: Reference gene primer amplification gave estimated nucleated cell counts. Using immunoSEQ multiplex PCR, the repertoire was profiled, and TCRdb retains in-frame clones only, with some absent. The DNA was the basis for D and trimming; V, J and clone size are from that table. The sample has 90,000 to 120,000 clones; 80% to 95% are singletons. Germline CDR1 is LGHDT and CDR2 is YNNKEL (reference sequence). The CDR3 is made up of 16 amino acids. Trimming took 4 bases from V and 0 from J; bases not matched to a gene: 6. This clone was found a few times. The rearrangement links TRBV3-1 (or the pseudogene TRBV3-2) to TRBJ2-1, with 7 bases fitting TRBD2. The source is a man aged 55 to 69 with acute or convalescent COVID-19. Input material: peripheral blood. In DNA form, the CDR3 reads TGTGCCAGCAGCCCTCGAGCGGGGAGCTCCTACAATGAGCAGTTCTTC. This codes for CASSPRAGSSYNEQFF.